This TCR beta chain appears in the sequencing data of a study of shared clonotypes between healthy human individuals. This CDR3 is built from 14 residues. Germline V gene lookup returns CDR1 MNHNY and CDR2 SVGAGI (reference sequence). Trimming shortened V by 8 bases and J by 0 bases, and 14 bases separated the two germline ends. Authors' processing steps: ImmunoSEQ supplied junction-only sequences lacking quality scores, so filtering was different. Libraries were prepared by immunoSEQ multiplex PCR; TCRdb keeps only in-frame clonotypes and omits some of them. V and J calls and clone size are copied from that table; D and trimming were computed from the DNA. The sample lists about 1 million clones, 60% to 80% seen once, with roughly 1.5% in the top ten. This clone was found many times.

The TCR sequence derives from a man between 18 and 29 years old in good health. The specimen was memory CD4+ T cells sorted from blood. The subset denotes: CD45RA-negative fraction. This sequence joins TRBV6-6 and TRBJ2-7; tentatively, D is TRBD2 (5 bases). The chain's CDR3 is CASGFRGVSYEQYF. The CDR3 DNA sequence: TGTGCCAGCGGGTTTCGGGGAGTCTCCTACGAGCAGTACTTC.